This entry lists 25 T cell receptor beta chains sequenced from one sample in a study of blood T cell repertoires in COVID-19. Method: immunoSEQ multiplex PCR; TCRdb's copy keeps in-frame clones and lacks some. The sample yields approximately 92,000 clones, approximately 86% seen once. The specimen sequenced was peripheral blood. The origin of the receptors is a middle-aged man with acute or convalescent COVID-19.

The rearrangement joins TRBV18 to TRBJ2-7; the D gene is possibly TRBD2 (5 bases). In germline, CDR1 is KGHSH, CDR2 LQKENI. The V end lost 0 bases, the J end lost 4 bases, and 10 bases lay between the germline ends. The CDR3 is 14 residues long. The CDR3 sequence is CASSPPSGRYEQYF. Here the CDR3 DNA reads TGTGCCAGCTCACCACCGAGCGGACGTTACGAGCAGTACTTC.

The CDR3 loop reads CASSSGLASPGGQYF. For the CDR3, the DNA is TGTGCCAGCAGCTCGGGACTAGCGTCCCCCGGGGGGCAGTACTTC. The genes are TRBV7-8 and TRBJ2-7; 10 bases align to TRBD2. V lost 4 bases and J lost 9; bases outside the gene matches: 12. This CDR3 has 15 amino acids. Germline-derived CDR1 and CDR2 are SGHVS and FQNEAQ.

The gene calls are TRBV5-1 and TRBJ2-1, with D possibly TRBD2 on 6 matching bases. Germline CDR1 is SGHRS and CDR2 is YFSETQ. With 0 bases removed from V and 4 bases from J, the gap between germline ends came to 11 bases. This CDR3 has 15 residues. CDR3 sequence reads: CASSLGVSGYNEQFF. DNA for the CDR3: TGCGCCAGCAGCTTGGGAGTTAGCGGATACAATGAGCAGTTCTTC.

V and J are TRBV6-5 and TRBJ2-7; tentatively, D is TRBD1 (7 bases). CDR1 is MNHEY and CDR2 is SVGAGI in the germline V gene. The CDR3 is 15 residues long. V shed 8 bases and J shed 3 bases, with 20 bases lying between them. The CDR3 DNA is TGTGCCAGCTCGTCCGGAGGGGGCAGAAACTACGAGCAGTACTTC. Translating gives CASSSGGGRNYEQYF.

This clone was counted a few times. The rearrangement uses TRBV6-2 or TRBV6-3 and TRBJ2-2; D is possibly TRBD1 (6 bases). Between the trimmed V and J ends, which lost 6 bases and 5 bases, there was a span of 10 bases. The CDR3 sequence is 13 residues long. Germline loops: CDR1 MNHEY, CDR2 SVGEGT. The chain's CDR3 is CASSEQGTGELFF. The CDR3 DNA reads TGTGCCAGCAGCGAACAGGGAACCGGGGAGCTGTTTTTT.

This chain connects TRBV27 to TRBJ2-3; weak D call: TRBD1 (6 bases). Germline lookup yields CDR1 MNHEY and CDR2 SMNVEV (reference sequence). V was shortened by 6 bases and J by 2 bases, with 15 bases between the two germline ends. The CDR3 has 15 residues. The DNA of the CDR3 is TGTGCCAGCAGCCCTCGACAGGAAAACACAGATACGCAGTATTTT. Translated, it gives CASSPRQENTDTQYF.

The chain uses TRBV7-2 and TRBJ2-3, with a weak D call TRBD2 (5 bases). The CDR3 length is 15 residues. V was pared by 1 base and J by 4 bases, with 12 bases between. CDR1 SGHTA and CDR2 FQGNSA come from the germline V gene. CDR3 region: CASSLGAAGSDTQYF. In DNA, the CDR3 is TGTGCCAGCAGCTTAGGAGCGGCGGGCTCAGATACGCAGTATTTT.

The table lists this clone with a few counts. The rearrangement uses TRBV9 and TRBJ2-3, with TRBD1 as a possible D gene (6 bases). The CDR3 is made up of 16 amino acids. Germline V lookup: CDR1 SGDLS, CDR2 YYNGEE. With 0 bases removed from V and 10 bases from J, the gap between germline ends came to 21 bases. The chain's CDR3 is CASSVVWGAEPGAQYF. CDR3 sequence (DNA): TGTGCCAGCAGCGTAGTTTGGGGAGCGGAGCCAGGGGCGCAGTATTTT. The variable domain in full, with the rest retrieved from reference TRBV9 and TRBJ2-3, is DSGVTQTPKHLITATGQRVTLRCSPRSGDLSVYWYQQSLDQGLQFLIQYYNGEERAKGNILERFSAQQFPDLHSELNLSSLELGDSALYFCASSVVWGAEPGAQYFGPGTRLTVL.

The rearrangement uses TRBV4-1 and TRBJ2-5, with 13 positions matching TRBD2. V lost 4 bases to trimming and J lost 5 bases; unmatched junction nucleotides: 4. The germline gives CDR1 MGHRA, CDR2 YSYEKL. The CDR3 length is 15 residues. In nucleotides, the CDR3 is TGCGCCAGCAGCCGAGGACTAGCGGGGGTGGAGACCCAGTACTTC. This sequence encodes CASSRGLAGVETQYF.

CDR3 bases: TGTGCCTGGAGTCCCAATCGACTCCTCTATGGCTACACCTTC. Translation gives CAWSPNRLLYGYTF. The chain carries TRBV30 and TRBJ1-2; D gene uncertain. V lost 2 bases and J lost 4, with 14 bases in between. The CDR3 runs to 14 residues. Germline loops: CDR1 GTSNPN, CDR2 SVGIG (reference sequence). The complete variable domain, with remaining parts taken from reference TRBV30 and TRBJ1-2, reads SQTIHQWPATLVQPVGSPLSLECTVEGTSNPNLYWYRQAAGRGLQLLFYSVGIGQISSEVPQNLSASRPQDRQFILSSKKLLLSDSGFYLCAWSPNRLLYGYTFGSGTRLTVV.

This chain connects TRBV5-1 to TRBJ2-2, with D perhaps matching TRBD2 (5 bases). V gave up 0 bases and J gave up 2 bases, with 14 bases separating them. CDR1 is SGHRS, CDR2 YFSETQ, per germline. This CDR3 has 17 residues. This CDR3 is CASSLEREGRNTGELFF. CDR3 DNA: TGCGCCAGCAGCTTGGAACGGGAAGGACGTAACACCGGGGAGCTGTTTTTT.

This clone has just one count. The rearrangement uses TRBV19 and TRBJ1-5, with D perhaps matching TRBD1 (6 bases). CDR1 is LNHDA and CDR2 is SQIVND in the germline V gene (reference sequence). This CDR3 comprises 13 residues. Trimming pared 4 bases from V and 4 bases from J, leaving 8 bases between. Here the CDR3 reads CASSTQGNQPQHF. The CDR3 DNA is TGTGCCAGTAGTACGCAGGGGAATCAGCCCCAGCATTTT.

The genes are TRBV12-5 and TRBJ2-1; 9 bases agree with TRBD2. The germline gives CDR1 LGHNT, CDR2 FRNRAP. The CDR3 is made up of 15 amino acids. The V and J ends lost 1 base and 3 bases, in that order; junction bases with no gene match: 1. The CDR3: CASGLAAGGYNEQFF. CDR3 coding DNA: TGTGCTAGTGGTTTGGCAGCGGGAGGCTACAATGAGCAGTTCTTC.

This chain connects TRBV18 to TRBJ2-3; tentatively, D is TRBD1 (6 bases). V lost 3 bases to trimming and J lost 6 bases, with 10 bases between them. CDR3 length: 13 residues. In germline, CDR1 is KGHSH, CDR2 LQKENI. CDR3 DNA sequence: TGTGCCAGCTCACCCCCTACAGGGGATACGCAGTATTTT. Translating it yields CASSPPTGDTQYF.

In DNA form, the CDR3 reads TGTGCCAGCAGCTTAGGCGGTGAAGCTTTCTTT. Translated: CASSLGGEAFF. This rearrangement joins TRBV5-4 to TRBJ1-1; D is ambiguous. Germline CDR1 SGHNT, CDR2 YYREEE (reference sequence). The CDR3 consists of 11 residues. V gave up 2 bases and J gave up 7 bases, with 6 bases separating them.

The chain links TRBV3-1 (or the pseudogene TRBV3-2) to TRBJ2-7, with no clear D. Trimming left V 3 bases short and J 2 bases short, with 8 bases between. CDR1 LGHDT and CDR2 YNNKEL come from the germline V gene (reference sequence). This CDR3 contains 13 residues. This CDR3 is CASSHSRTYEQYF. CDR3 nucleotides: TGTGCCAGCAGCCATTCGCGGACCTACGAGCAGTACTTC.

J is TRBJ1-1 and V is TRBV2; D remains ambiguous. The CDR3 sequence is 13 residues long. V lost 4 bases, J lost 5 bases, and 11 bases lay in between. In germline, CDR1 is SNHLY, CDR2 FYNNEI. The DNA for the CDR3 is TGTGCCAGCAGTGTGTCTAGTGGGACTGAAGCTTTCTTT. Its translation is CASSVSSGTEAFF.

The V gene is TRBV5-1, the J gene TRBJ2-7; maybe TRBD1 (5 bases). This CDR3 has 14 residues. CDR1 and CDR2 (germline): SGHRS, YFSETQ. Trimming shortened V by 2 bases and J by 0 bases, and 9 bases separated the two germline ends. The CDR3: CASSFGQTSYEQYF. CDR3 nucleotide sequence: TGCGCCAGCAGCTTTGGACAAACCTCCTACGAGCAGTACTTC.

CDR3 DNA sequence: TGTGCCATAACTCTGAACCGGGACAGGAATTCCTACGAGCAGTACTTC. This encodes CAITLNRDRNSYEQYF. V gene TRBV10-3 combines with J gene TRBJ2-7; 8 nucleotides match TRBD1. This CDR3 spans 16 amino acids. V was clipped by 9 bases and J by 1 base; unmatched bases: 14. CDR1 and CDR2 (germline): ENHRY, SYGVKD.

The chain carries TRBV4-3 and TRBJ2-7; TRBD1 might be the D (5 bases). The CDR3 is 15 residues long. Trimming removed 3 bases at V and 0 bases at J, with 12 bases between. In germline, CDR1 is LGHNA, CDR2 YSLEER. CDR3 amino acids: CASSQSTVYSYEQYF. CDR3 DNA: TGCGCCAGCAGCCAGTCGACAGTGTACTCCTACGAGCAGTACTTC.

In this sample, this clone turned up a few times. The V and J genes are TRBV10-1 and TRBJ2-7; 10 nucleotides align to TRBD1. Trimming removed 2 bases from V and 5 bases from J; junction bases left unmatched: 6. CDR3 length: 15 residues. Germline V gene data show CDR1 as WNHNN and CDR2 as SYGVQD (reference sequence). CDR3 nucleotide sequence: TGCGCCAGCAGTGAGGTAGGACAGGGGGAAAACGAGCAGTACTTC. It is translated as CASSEVGQGENEQYF.

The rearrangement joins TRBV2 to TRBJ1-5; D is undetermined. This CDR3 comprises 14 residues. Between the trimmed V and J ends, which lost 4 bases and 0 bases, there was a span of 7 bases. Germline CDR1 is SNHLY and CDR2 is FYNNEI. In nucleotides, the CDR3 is TGTGCCAGCAGTGGAGTTTATAGCAATCAGCCCCAGCATTTT. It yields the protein CASSGVYSNQPQHF.

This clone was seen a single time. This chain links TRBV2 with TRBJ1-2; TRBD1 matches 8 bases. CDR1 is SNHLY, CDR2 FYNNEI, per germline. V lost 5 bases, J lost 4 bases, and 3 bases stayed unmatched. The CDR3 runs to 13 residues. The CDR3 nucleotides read TGTGCCAGCAGTTGGGGACAGGCCTATGGCTACACCTTC. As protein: CASSWGQAYGYTF.

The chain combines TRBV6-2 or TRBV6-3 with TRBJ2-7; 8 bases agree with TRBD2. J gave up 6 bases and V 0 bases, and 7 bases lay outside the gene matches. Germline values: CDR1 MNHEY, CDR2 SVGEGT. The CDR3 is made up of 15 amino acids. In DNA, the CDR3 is TGTGCCAGCAGTTACTCGTCTAGCGGGCAGGGCGAGCAGTACTTC. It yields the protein CASSYSSSGQGEQYF.

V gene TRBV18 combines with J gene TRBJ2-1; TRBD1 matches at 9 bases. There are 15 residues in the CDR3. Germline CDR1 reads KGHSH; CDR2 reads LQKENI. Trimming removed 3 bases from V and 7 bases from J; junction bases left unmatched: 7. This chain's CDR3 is CASSPGTGIGNEQFF. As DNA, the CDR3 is TGTGCCAGCTCACCGGGGACAGGGATAGGTAATGAGCAGTTCTTC.